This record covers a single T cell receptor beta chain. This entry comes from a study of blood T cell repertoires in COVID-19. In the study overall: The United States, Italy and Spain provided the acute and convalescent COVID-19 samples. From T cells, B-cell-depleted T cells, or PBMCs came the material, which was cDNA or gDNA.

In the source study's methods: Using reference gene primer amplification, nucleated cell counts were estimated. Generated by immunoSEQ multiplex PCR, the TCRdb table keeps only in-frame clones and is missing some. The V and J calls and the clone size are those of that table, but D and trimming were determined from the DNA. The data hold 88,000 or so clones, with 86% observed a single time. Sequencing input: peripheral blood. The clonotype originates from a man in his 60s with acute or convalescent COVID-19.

The CDR3 DNA is TGCGCCAGCAGTTCTACAGGGGGCGCGACGGTCACTGAAGCTTTCTTT. Translated: CASSSTGGATVTEAFF. The chain recombines TRBV5-1 with TRBJ1-1; 9 positions agree with TRBD1. The junction had 12 bases not matched to a gene; V was cut back by 5 bases and J by 4 bases. This CDR3 is built from 16 residues. Germline V CDR1 and CDR2: SGHRS, YFSETQ. The full variable domain, rest sourced from reference TRBV5-1 and TRBJ1-1, is KAGVTQTPRYLIKTRGQQVTLSCSPISGHRSVSWYQQTPGQGLQFLFEYFSETQRNKGNFPGRFSGRQFSNSRSEMNVSTLELGDSALYLCASSSTGGATVTEAFFGQGTRLTVV.